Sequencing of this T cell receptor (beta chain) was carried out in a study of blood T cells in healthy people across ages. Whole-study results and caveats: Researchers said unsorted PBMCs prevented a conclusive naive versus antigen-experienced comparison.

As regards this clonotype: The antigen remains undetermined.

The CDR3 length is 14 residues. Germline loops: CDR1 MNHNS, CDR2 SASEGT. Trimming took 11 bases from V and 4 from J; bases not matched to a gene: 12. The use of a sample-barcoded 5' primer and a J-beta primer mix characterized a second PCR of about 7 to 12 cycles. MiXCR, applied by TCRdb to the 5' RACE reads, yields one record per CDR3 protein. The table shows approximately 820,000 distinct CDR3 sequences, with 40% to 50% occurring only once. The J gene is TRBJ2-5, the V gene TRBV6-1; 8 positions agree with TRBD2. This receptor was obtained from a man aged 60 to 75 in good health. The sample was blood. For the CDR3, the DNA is TGTGCCGGGGCACTCCGGGGGGGCCCAGAGACCCAGTACTTC. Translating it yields CAGALRGGPETQYF.